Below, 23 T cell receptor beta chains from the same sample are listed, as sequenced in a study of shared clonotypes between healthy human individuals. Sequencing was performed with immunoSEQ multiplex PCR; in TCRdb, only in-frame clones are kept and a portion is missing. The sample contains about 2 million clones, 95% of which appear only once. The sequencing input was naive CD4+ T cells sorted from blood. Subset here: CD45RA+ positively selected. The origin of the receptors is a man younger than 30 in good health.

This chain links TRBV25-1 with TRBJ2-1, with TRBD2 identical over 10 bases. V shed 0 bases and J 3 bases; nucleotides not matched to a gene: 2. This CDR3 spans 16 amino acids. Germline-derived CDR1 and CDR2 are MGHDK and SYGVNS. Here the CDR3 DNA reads TGTGCCAGCAGTGAATATCCTAGCGGGAGCTACAATGAGCAGTTCTTC. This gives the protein CASSEYPSGSYNEQFF.

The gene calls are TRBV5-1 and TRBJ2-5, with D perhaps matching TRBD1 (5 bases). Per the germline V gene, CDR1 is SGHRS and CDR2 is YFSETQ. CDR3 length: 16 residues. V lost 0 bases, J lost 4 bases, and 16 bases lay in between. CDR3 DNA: TGCGCCAGCAGCTTGGGTCTCGCAGGGCTGGGAGAGACCCAGTACTTC. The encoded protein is CASSLGLAGLGETQYF.

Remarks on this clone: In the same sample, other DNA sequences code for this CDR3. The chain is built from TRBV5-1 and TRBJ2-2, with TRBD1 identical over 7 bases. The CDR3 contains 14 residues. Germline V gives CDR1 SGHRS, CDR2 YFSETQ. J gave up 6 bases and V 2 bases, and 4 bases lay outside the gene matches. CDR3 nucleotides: TGCGCCAGCAGCTTAAGGACAGGCCCCGGGGAGCTGTTTTTT. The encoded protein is CASSLRTGPGELFF.

As DNA, the CDR3 is TGTGCACGGATCAATAGGGATGGCTACACCTTC. It is translated as CARINRDGYTF. V gene TRBV25-1 combines with J gene TRBJ1-2, with D uncertain. The CDR3 loop spans 11 amino acids. CDR1 and CDR2 (germline): MGHDK, SYGVNS.

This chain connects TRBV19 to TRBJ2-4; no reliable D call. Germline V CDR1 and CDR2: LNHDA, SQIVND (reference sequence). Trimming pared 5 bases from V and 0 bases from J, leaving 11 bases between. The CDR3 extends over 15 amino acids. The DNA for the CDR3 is TGTGCCAGTAGTCCGCCCGACCTAGCCAAAAACATTCAGTACTTC. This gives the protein CASSPPDLAKNIQYF.

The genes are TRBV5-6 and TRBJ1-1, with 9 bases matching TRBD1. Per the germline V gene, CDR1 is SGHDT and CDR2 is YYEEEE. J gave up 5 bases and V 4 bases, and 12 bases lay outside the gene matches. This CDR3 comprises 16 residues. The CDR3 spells CASSRRTPTGGTEAFF. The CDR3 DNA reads TGTGCCAGCAGCCGTAGGACCCCGACAGGGGGAACTGAAGCTTTCTTT.

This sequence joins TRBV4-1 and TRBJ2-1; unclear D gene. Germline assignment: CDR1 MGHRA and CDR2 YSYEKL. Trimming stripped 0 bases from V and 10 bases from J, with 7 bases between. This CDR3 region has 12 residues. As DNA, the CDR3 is TGCGCCAGCAGCCAAGATACATGGGAGCAGTTCTTC. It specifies CASSQDTWEQFF.

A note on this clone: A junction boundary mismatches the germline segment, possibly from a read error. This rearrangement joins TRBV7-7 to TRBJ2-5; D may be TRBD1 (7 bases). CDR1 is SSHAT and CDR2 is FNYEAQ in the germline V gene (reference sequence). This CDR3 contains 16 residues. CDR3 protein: CASSPGGSWSQETQYF. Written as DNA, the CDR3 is TGTGCTAGCAGCCCAGGGGGGAGCTGGTCCCAAGAGACCCAGTACTTC.

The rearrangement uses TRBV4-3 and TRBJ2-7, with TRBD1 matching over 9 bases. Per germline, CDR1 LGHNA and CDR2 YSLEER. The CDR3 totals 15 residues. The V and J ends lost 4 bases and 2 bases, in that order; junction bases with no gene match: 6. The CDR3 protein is CASSRETGGPYEQYF. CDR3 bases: TGCGCCAGCAGCCGGGAGACAGGGGGTCCCTACGAGCAGTACTTC.

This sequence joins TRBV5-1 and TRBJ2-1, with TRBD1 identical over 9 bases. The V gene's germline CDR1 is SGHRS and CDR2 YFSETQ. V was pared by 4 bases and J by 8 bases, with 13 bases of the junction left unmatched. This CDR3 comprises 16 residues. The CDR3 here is CASSKGQGSSGDEQFF. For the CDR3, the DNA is TGCGCCAGCAGCAAGGGACAGGGTTCCTCTGGGGATGAGCAGTTCTTC.

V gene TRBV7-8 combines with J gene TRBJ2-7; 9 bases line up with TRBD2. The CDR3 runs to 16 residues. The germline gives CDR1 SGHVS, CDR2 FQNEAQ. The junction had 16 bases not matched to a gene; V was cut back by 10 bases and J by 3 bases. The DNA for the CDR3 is TGTGCCACCTCGACAAGCGGGGGGCAATGGGTCTACGAGCAGTACTTC. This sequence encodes CATSTSGGQWVYEQYF.

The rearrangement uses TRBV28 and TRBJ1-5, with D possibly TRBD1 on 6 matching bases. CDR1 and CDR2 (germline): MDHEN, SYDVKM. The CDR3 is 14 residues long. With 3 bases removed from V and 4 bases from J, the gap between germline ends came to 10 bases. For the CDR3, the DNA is TGTGCCAGCAGTTTCCAGGGGACGAATCAGCCCCAGCATTTT. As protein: CASSFQGTNQPQHF. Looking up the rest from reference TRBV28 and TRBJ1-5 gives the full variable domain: DVKVTQSSRYLVKRTGEKVFLECVQDMDHENMFWYRQDPGLGLRLIYFSYDVKMKEKGDIPEGYSVSREKKERFSLILESASTNQTSMYLCASSFQGTNQPQHFGDGTRLSIL.

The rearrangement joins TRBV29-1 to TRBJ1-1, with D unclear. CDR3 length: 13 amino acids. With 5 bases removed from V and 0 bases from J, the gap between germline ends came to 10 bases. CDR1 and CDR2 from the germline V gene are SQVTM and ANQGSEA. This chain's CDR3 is CSVLNGVNTEAFF. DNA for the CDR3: TGCAGCGTTCTTAACGGAGTGAACACTGAAGCTTTCTTT.

CDR3 protein: CSARENPATTF. Written as DNA, the CDR3 is TGCAGTGCTAGAGAGAACCCCGCTACGACCTTC. V gene TRBV20-1 combines with J gene TRBJ1-2; unclear D gene. Germline V CDR1 and CDR2: DFQATT, SNEGSKA (reference sequence). CDR3 length: 11 residues. V shed 0 bases and J shed 14 bases, with 13 bases lying between them.

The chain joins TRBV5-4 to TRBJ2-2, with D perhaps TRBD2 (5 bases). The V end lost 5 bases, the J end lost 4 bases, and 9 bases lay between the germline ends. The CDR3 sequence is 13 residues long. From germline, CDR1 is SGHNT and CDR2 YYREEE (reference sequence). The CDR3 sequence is CASSPSSTGELFF. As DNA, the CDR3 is TGTGCCAGCAGTCCTAGCTCCACCGGGGAGCTGTTTTTT.

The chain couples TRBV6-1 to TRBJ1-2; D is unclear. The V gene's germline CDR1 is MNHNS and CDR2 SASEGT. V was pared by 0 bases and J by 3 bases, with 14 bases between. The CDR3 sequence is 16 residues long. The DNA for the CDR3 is TGTGCCAGCAGTGAAGCGGGCCCTCCGGCCTACTATGGCTACACCTTC. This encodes CASSEAGPPAYYGYTF.

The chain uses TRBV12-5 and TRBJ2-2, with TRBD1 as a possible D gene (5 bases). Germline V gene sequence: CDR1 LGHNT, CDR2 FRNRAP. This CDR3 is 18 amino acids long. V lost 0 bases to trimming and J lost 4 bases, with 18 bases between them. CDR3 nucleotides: TGTGCTAGTGGTTTGGTACCGAAGGGGCGCGTCGGCACCGGGGAGCTGTTTTTT. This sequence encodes CASGLVPKGRVGTGELFF.

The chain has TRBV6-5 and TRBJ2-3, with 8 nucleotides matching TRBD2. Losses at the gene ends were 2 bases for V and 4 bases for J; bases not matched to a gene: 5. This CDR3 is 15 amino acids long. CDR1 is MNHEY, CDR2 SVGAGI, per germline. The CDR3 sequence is CASSYGAGVADTQYF. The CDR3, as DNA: TGTGCCAGCAGTTACGGAGCGGGAGTGGCAGATACGCAGTATTTT.

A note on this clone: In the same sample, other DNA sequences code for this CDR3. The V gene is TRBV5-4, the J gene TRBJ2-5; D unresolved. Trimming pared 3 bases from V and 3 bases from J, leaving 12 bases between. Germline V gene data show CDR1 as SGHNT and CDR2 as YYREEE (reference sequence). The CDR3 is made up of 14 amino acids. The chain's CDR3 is CASSSPGREETQYF. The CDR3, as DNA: TGTGCCAGCAGCTCTCCCGGCCGGGAAGAGACCCAGTACTTC.

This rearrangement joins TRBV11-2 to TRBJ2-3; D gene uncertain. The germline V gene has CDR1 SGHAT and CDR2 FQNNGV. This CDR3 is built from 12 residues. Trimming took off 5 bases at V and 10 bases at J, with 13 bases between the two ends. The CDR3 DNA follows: TGTGCCAGCAGCCCCTTTGACGGGTCGCAGTATTTT. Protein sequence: CASSPFDGSQYF.

CDR3 sequence reads: CASSRTGTENSPLHF. The CDR3 DNA is TGTGCCAGCAGCAGAACCGGGACAGAAAATTCACCCCTCCACTTT. The chain combines TRBV5-4 with TRBJ1-6; 7 positions match TRBD1. The CDR3 is made up of 15 amino acids. The J segment lost 7 bases and the V segment lost 4 bases, leaving 8 bases of the junction unmatched. In germline, CDR1 is SGHNT, CDR2 YYREEE (reference sequence).

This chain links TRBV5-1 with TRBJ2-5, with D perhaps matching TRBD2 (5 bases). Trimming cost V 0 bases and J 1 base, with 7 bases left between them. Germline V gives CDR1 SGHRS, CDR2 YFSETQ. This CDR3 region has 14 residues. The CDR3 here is CASSLERAQETQYF. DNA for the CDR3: TGCGCCAGCAGCTTGGAGAGGGCCCAAGAGACCCAGTACTTC.

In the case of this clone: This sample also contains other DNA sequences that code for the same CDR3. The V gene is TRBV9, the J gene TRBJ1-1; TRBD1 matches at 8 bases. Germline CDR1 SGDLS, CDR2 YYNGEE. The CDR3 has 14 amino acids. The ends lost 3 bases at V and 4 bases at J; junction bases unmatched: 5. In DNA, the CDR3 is TGTGCCAGCAGCGCTCGTGACAGGGGCACTGAAGCTTTCTTT. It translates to CASSARDRGTEAFF.